One sample yielded the 10 T cell receptor beta chains listed below, sequenced in a study of Ad26.COV2.S vaccination and SARS-CoV-2 variants. Profiling relied on immunoSEQ multiplex PCR, and the TCRdb table lists in-frame clones only, not all of them. The table records about 350,000 clones, approximately 90% of them present only once. This sample comprised peripheral blood, obtained after recovery from COVID-19. These receptors came from a human donor who had recovered from COVID-19.

The chain uses TRBV6-5 and TRBJ2-3, with D perhaps TRBD2 (6 bases). Germline CDR1 is MNHEY and CDR2 is SVGAGI. The CDR3 totals 14 residues. Trimming removed 6 bases at V and 6 bases at J, with 16 bases between. For the CDR3, the DNA is TGTGCCAGCAGCCTCCAGCGGGCGGCTGATACGCAGTATTTT. Its protein product is CASSLQRAADTQYF.

This clone has a handful of counts. The genes are TRBV7-9 and TRBJ1-1; 8 nucleotides agree with TRBD1. In germline, CDR1 is SEHNR, CDR2 FQNEAQ (reference sequence). This CDR3 is 14 amino acids long. The junction had 5 bases not matched to a gene; V was cut back by 4 bases and J by 4 bases. The CDR3 sequence: CASSSTGALTEAFF. In nucleotides, the CDR3 is TGTGCCAGCAGCTCGACAGGGGCCCTCACTGAAGCTTTCTTT. The entire variable domain, with the rest obtained from reference TRBV7-9 and TRBJ1-1, is as follows: DTGVSQNPRHKITKRGQNVTFRCDPISEHNRLYWYRQTLGQGPEFLTYFQNEAQLEKSRLLSDRFSAERPKGSFSTLEIQRTEQGDSAMYLCASSSTGALTEAFFGQGTRLTVV.

This chain links TRBV21-1 with TRBJ2-7; the table calls TRBD2, which could not be checked here. TRBV21-1 has pseudogene status. The length of the CDR3 is 16 residues. The CDR3 sequence: CASSKESALSSYEQYF. The CDR3 DNA reads TGTGCCAGCAGCAAAGAAAGTGCTTTGAGCTCCTACGAGCAGTACTTC.

This chain links TRBV11-3 with TRBJ1-2, with D perhaps matching TRBD1 (5 bases). V was cut by 8 bases and J by 6 bases, with 19 bases left in between. The CDR3 totals 14 residues. CDR1 is SGHNT, CDR2 YENEEA, per germline. CDR3 region: CASGTHSGGDGYTF. The DNA for the CDR3 is TGTGCCAGCGGAACCCATTCGGGAGGGGATGGCTACACCTTC.

The chain is built from TRBV27 and TRBJ2-7; TRBD1 agrees at 8 bases. This CDR3 has 11 residues. Trimming removed 8 bases from V and 3 bases from J; junction bases left unmatched: 0. Germline loops: CDR1 MNHEY, CDR2 SMNVEV (reference sequence). CDR3 coding DNA: TGTGCCAGCGGACAGGGCTACGAGCAGTACTTC. This sequence encodes CASGQGYEQYF.

The gene calls are TRBV27 and TRBJ2-4; weak D call: TRBD2 (7 bases). Trimming removed 5 bases at V and 0 bases at J, with 14 bases between. CDR3 size: 16 residues. Germline assignment: CDR1 MNHEY and CDR2 SMNVEV (reference sequence). CDR3 in amino acids: CASSPAGGLAKNIQYF. Written as DNA, the CDR3 is TGTGCCAGCAGTCCCGCCGGGGGGCTAGCCAAAAACATTCAGTACTTC.

The CDR3 loop is CASSSIGVQYF. As DNA, the CDR3 is TGTGCCAGCAGCTCTATCGGAGTCCAGTACTTC. The chain uses TRBV6-6 and TRBJ2-5; D is unclear. The CDR3 has 11 residues. Trimming removed 6 bases from V and 10 bases from J, with 12 bases in between. The germline V gene has CDR1 MNHNY and CDR2 SVGAGI (reference sequence).

V gene TRBV6-5 combines with J gene TRBJ1-1; the match to TRBD1 covers 11 bases. CDR1 MNHEY and CDR2 SVGAGI come from the germline V gene. V gave up 7 bases and J gave up 4 bases; unmatched junction bases: 8. CDR3 length: 15 amino acids. The CDR3 sequence is CASTRGQGGTTEAFF. As DNA, the CDR3 is TGTGCCAGCACCCGGGGACAGGGGGGGACCACTGAAGCTTTCTTT.

This sequence joins TRBV12-3 or TRBV12-4 and TRBJ1-2; no reliable D call. V lost 3 bases to trimming and J lost 8 bases, with 13 bases between them. The CDR3 runs to 13 residues. The CDR3 DNA reads TGTGCCAGCAGTTTTCAAGGGAGCAAAGGCTACACCTTC. Protein product: CASSFQGSKGYTF.

The J gene is TRBJ2-3, the V gene TRBV6-5; 7 bases map to TRBD2. The CDR3 extends over 15 amino acids. J gave up 1 base and V 6 bases, and 7 bases lay outside the gene matches. Germline CDR1 MNHEY, CDR2 SVGAGI. CDR3 DNA sequence: TGTGCCAGCAGCCCCCTGGGGGGGGGCACAGATACGCAGTATTTT. The encoded protein is CASSPLGGGTDTQYF.